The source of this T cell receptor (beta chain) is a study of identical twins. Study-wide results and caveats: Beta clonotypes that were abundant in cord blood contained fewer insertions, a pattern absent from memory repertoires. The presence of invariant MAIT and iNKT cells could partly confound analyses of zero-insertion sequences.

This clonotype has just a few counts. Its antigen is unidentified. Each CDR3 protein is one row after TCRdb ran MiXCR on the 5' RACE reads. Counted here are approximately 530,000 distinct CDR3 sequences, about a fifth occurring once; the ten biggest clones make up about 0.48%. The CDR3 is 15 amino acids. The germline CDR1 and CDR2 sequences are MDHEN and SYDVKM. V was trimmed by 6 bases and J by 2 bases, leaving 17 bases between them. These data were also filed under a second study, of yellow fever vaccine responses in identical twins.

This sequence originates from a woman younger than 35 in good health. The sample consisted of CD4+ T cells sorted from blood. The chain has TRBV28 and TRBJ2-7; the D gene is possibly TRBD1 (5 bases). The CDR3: CASSSRGARPYEQYF. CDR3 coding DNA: TGTGCCAGCAGCTCCCGTGGGGCCCGACCCTACGAGCAGTACTTC.